Listed below are T cell receptor beta chains from one sample, sequenced in a study of early T cells in non-severe SARS-CoV-2 infection. Each CDR3 protein gets one entry after TCRdb re-called the 5' RACE reads with MiXCR. The sample lists under 35,000 distinct CDR3 sequences, more than 4.5% occurring once. The source material was whole blood. The receptor set was obtained from an adult who was a healthcare worker with PCR-confirmed SARS-CoV-2 infection or an uninfected control (not recorded which). The CDR3 runs from the conserved cysteine through the conserved F or W. The order of the fields is clone size, J gene, D gene, V gene, CDR3 DNA, CDR3 protein. The D gene is left open where the match is weak. Size values are once, few and many counts, or a class for expanded clones, and some rows have none.

many TRBJ2-7 NA TRBV27 TGTGCCAGCGTGTCAGACAAAACCTACGAGCAGTACTTC CASVSDKTYEQYF
many TRBJ2-1 TRBD1 TRBV12-3/TRBV12-4 TGTGCCAGCAGTTCCGGACAGGGGAAGGTAAATGAGCAGTTCTTC CASSSGQGKVNEQFF
many TRBJ1-1 NA TRBV20-1 TGCAGTGCTAGGTTTGGACTCCTGAACACTGAAGCTTTCTTT CSARFGLLNTEAFF
many TRBJ2-2 TRBD1 TRBV12-3/TRBV12-4 TGTGCCAGCAGTTTAGCCGGGACAGGTGTCCCCGGGGAGCTGTTTTTT CASSLAGTGVPGELFF
many TRBJ2-7 NA TRBV7-2 TGTGCCAGCAGCGTACTTGATTACTCCTACGAGCAGTACTTC CASSVLDYSYEQYF
many TRBJ1-1 NA TRBV5-1 TGCGCCAGCAGCCAGACCAGTGGGATCACTGAAGCTTTCTTT CASSQTSGITEAFF
NA TRBJ2-3 TRBD2 TRBV18 TGTGCCAGCTCACCACTGACTAGCGGGAGCCTCACAGATACGCAGTATTTT CASSPLTSGSLTDTQYF
few TRBJ2-1 TRBD2 TRBV12-3/TRBV12-4 TGTGCCAGCAGTGCGCGTCCGGGACTACCTTTCAATGAGCAGTTCTTC CASSARPGLPFNEQFF
few TRBJ2-1 NA TRBV7-8 TGTGCCAGCAGCTTAGAAGGGCGCGCGCGCTCCTACAATGAGCAGTTCTTC CASSLEGRARSYNEQFF
NA TRBJ2-2 NA TRBV12-3/TRBV12-4 TGTGCCAGCAGTTTGGGTCAAGGCCAACGGGATTACACCGGGGAGCTGTTTTTT CASSLGQGQRDYTGELFF
NA TRBJ2-7 NA TRBV11-2 TGTGCCAGCAGCTGGTCCCGCTCCTACGAGCAGTACTTC CASSWSRSYEQYF
few TRBJ1-2 NA TRBV28 TGTGCCAGCAGCGCCGACATCGCAATGGGCTACACCTTC CASSADIAMGYTF
NA TRBJ2-3 NA TRBV3-1 TGTGCCAGCAGCCAAGACCCCATCGCGATAACAGATACGCAGTATTTT CASSQDPIAITDTQYF
many TRBJ2-7 TRBD2 TRBV7-2 TGTGCCAGCAGCGGACCTGGGACTAGCGGAGGGCTTTCCTACGAGCAGTACTTC CASSGPGTSGGLSYEQYF
many TRBJ2-3 NA TRBV7-6 TGTGCCAGCAGCTTATACGGCACAGATACGCAGTATTTT CASSLYGTDTQYF
many TRBJ2-1 NA TRBV20-1 TGCAGTGCTAGAGGGCCGGAGGGGAACCCCTACAATGAGCAGTTCTTC CSARGPEGNPYNEQFF
many TRBJ2-1 NA TRBV27 TGTGCCAGCAGTTCCGGGACTCTCTATGAGCAGTTCTTC CASSSGTLYEQFF
many TRBJ2-7 NA TRBV19 TGTGCCAGTAGTATAGGCGGAGCAGCCTACGAGCAGTACTTC CASSIGGAAYEQYF
many TRBJ2-7 NA TRBV20-1 TGCAGTGCTAGAGACCTCTATCCCTCCGAGCAGTACTTC CSARDLYPSEQYF
many TRBJ2-3 NA TRBV11-1 TGTGCCAGCAGCGCACAGGGCGGGTCTGCAGATACGCAGTATTTT CASSAQGGSADTQYF
NA TRBJ1-5 NA TRBV5-5 TGTGCCAGCAGCTTGGCCCCAGGGGCTGATACTCAGCCCCAGCATTTT CASSLAPGADTQPQHF
NA TRBJ2-1 NA TRBV15 TGTGCCACCAGCAGAGAATTGGCTATCAGGGGCAATGAGCAGTTCTTC CATSRELAIRGNEQFF
many TRBJ2-7 NA TRBV20-1 TGCAGTGCTACCTCTGGATCCGTCGTCTCCGAGCAGTACTTC CSATSGSVVSEQYF
many TRBJ2-7 NA TRBV6-2/TRBV6-3 TGTGCCAGCAGTTACGTCTCGGGAGAAGACGAGCAGTACTTC CASSYVSGEDEQYF
NA TRBJ1-1 NA TRBV20-1 TGCAGTACTAGGGTTCACACTGAAGCTTTCTTT CSTRVHTEAFF
many TRBJ2-5 NA TRBV2 TGTGCCAGCAGTTTGGGAGAGACCCAGTACTTC CASSLGETQYF
NA TRBJ1-6 TRBD1 TRBV29-1 TGCAGCGTTGGACAGGGTGCTAGCTCACCCCTCCACTTT CSVGQGASSPLHF
many TRBJ2-7 NA TRBV4-2 TGTGCCAGCAGCCAAGGGGAGGGGGCGATGTACGAGCAGTACTTC CASSQGEGAMYEQYF
many TRBJ2-1 TRBD2 TRBV20-1 TGCAGTGCTAGATCACTAGCGGGAGATACCTATGAGCAGTTCTTC CSARSLAGDTYEQFF
NA TRBJ2-1 NA TRBV25-1 TGTGCCAGCAGTGGTTCTCTTGGGTTTCTATCCTACAATGAGCAGTTCTTC CASSGSLGFLSYNEQFF
many TRBJ2-5 NA TRBV28 TGTGCCAGCAGTTTTGGTAGTGGGTCGGTGTCTACGGGGACCCAGTACTTC CASSFGSGSVSTGTQYF
many TRBJ1-4 TRBD1 TRBV6-5 TGTGCCAGCAGAAAACCCGGGACAGGGCGTGAAAAACTGTTTTTT CASRKPGTGREKLFF
NA TRBJ1-1 NA TRBV5-1 TGCGCCAGCAGCGGAGACACTGAAGCTTTCTTT CASSGDTEAFF